The table lists the clone carrying this TCR beta chain with a few counts. No antigen is known for it. Researchers took RNA transcripts and amplified TCR beta CDR3 regions from them. RT-PCR was first run with HTBI primers, then multiplex PCR in a second round. In TCRdb, the multiplex PCR reads were re-called with MiXCR into one record per CDR3 protein. The profile shows 740,000 or so distinct CDR3 sequences, approximately 40% of them singletons. Per the germline V gene, CDR1 is SGHTA and CDR2 is FQGNSA. The CDR3 runs to 13 residues. The ends were cut back, 6 bases at V and 5 bases at J, with 13 bases in the middle. The data were obtained in a study of Graves' ophthalmopathy and Graves' hyperthyroidism. Regarding the study as a whole: Detected in blood as well were most expanded thyroid clonotypes with frequency above 0.001.

The chain is built from TRBV7-2 and TRBJ2-5; D is undetermined. This TCR came from an adult man with Graves' ophthalmopathy. The sequencing sample was made of peripheral blood. The CDR3 DNA follows: TGTGCCAGCAGTGAGACGGTGGAGGAGACCCAGTACTTC. It encodes CASSETVEETQYF.